Following are 22 T cell receptor beta chains from one sample sequenced in a study of cytomegalovirus exposure and HLA in healthy donors (dated by TCRdb to about 2017). Library construction relied on the immunoSEQ multiplex PCR assay. The multiplex PCR relied on a mix of 60 forward primers for TCR Vbeta segments and 13 reverse primers for TCR Jbeta segments. Here the immuneACCESS table is served through TCRdb, limited to in-frame sequences with V and J called. Missing clones are a known gap in these copies; in checked studies unresolved V genes cover under half, and the rest lacks a known reason. A total of 150,000 to 200,000 clones appear in this sample, over 75% of them only once. The ten largest clones add up to roughly 1.7% of the sample. The material sequenced was PBMCs. The receptors come from a woman aged 25-40 years in good health and CMV-seronegative.

The V call is TRBV7-7, the J call TRBJ2-7; TRBD1 matches at 7 bases. The CDR3 covers 15 residues. The V gene's germline CDR1 is SSHAT and CDR2 FNYEAQ (reference sequence). Trimming at V came to 4 bases and at J to 5 bases, leaving 11 bases not matched to a gene. The CDR3, as DNA: TGTGCCAGCAGCTCCACCTTGACAGGGTTAGACGAGCAGTACTTC. It is translated as CASSSTLTGLDEQYF.

The chain couples TRBV29-1 to TRBJ1-3; D is ambiguous. Germline loops: CDR1 SQVTM, CDR2 ANQGSEA. Between the trimmed V and J ends, which lost 3 bases and 4 bases, there was a span of 4 bases. This CDR3 contains 11 residues. This CDR3 is CSVDEGNTIYF. As DNA, the CDR3 is TGCAGCGTTGATGAGGGAAACACCATATATTTT.

V and J are TRBV7-9 and TRBJ1-2, with D possibly being TRBD1 (6 bases). The CDR3 covers 16 residues. Looked up from germline, CDR1 is SEHNR and CDR2 is FQNEAQ (reference sequence). V was trimmed by 4 bases and J by 4 bases, leaving 19 bases between them. In DNA, the CDR3 is TGTGCCAGCAGCTCCGTGGGGGCGCCCATCTCCTATGGCTACACCTTC. Protein: CASSSVGAPISYGYTF.

The chain uses TRBV28 and TRBJ2-7; no definite D call. Germline V gene data show CDR1 as MDHEN and CDR2 as SYDVKM. Trimming pared 8 bases from V and 2 bases from J, leaving 13 bases between. This CDR3 comprises 13 residues. The CDR3 region is CASFQLGAYEQYF. DNA for the CDR3: TGTGCCAGCTTCCAGTTGGGCGCCTACGAGCAGTACTTC. Supplemented by reference TRBV28 and TRBJ2-7, the full variable domain reads DVKVTQSSRYLVKRTGEKVFLECVQDMDHENMFWYRQDPGLGLRLIYFSYDVKMKEKGDIPEGYSVSREKKERFSLILESASTNQTSMYLCASFQLGAYEQYFGPGTRLTVT.

This chain uses TRBV27 with TRBJ1-1, with TRBD1 matching over 9 bases. The CDR3 consists of 17 residues. J was trimmed by 4 bases and V by 1 base; bases with no gene match: 10. Germline V CDR1 and CDR2: MNHEY, SMNVEV (reference sequence). CDR3 in DNA: TGTGCCAGCAGTTTATGGACAACCGGGACAGGGTCCACTGAAGCTTTCTTT. Translated: CASSLWTTGTGSTEAFF.

This chain links TRBV7-9 with TRBJ1-1; perhaps TRBD1 as D (5 bases). Germline CDR1 reads SEHNR; CDR2 reads FQNEAQ (reference sequence). The CDR3 consists of 13 residues. V lost 1 base to trimming and J lost 7 bases, with 10 bases between them. In DNA form, the CDR3 reads TGTGCCAGCAGCTTAGGTTTGGGGGGTGAAGCTTTCTTT. Amino acid sequence: CASSLGLGGEAFF.

CDR3 loop: CASSLQGFNEKLFF. The CDR3 nucleotides are TGTGCCAGCAGCTTACAGGGGTTTAATGAAAAACTGTTTTTT. The V call is TRBV9, the J call TRBJ1-4; 7 bases are shared with TRBD1. Per germline, CDR1 SGDLS and CDR2 YYNGEE. The trim removed 4 bases at V and 4 bases at J, leaving 4 bases unmatched. The CDR3 extends over 14 amino acids.

The chain links TRBV6-6 to TRBJ1-1, with 8 bases identical to TRBD1. The CDR3 length is 15 residues. Unmatched junction bases numbered 7, after V lost 6 bases and J lost 1 base. Germline CDR1 reads MNHNY; CDR2 reads SVGAGI (reference sequence). CDR3 sequence (DNA): TGTGCCAGCAGCCTCTCCGGGACAGGGAACACTGAAGCTTTCTTT. It specifies CASSLSGTGNTEAFF.

V gene TRBV4-3 combines with J gene TRBJ2-1; perhaps TRBD2 as D (6 bases). V dropped 0 bases and J dropped 7 bases, with 13 bases sitting between them. CDR1 is LGHNA, CDR2 YSLEER, per germline. The CDR3 has 15 amino acids. The CDR3 here is CASSQDVGRGNEQFF. CDR3 nucleotide sequence: TGCGCCAGCAGCCAAGATGTAGGCCGGGGGAATGAGCAGTTCTTC.

This clone was counted once. The rearrangement links TRBV6-5 to TRBJ1-1, with D possibly being TRBD1 (6 bases). Germline CDR1 is MNHEY and CDR2 is SVGAGI. This CDR3 is built from 15 residues. Deletions cut 4 bases from V and 1 base from J, with 13 bases between. CDR3 coding DNA: TGTGCCAGCAGTTTTTCCTTGACAGGGAACACTGAAGCTTTCTTT. Encoded protein: CASSFSLTGNTEAFF.

The chain combines TRBV6-1 with TRBJ2-7, with TRBD2 as a possible D gene (5 bases). The germline gives CDR1 MNHNS, CDR2 SASEGT. This CDR3 comprises 20 residues. Trimming removed 2 bases at V and 2 bases at J, with 28 bases between. CDR3 amino acids: CASSELNRSAQRGYAYEQYF. DNA of the CDR3: TGTGCCAGCAGTGAATTAAATCGGTCAGCCCAAAGAGGGTATGCCTACGAGCAGTACTTC.

The chain joins TRBV10-3 to TRBJ2-2; 13 nucleotides agree with TRBD2. The CDR3 length is 16 residues. Trimming removed 6 bases from V and 8 bases from J; junction bases left unmatched: 9. The germline V gene has CDR1 ENHRY and CDR2 SYGVKD. CDR3 nucleotides: TGTGCCATCAGATTTGGACTAGCGGGAGCGGAGGGGGAGCTGTTTTTT. Translating gives CAIRFGLAGAEGELFF.

The V call is TRBV19, the J call TRBJ1-5; possible D gene TRBD1, 5 bases. CDR1 LNHDA and CDR2 SQIVND come from the germline V gene (reference sequence). V lost 5 bases to trimming and J lost 4 bases, with 15 bases between them. The CDR3 contains 15 residues. CDR3 bases: TGTGCCAGTAGTTTACGCGTGACAGAGAATCAGCCCCAGCATTTT. Translated, it gives CASSLRVTENQPQHF.

This clone was seen a single time. This chain uses TRBV12-5 with TRBJ1-5, with D perhaps matching TRBD1 (5 bases). Germline V gene data show CDR1 as LGHNT and CDR2 as FRNRAP. V was clipped by 9 bases and J by 1 base, with 16 bases between them. The CDR3 has 15 residues. CDR3 DNA sequence: TGTGCTAGGGGGGGTCGTTGGGGAAGCAATCAGCCCCAGCATTTT. Its translation: CARGGRWGSNQPQHF.

The gene calls are TRBV19 and TRBJ1-4, with D possibly matching TRBD1 (5 bases). Trimming took off 3 bases at V and 0 bases at J, with 8 bases between the two ends. Germline assignment: CDR1 LNHDA and CDR2 SQIVND (reference sequence). CDR3 size: 15 residues. The DNA of the CDR3 is TGTGCCAGTAGTATCGGGGGTGCAACTAATGAAAAACTGTTTTTT. Translated, it gives CASSIGGATNEKLFF.

This clone was observed a few times. This chain joins TRBV6-5 and TRBJ2-7; TRBD1 matches 9 bases. This CDR3 contains 14 residues. Germline CDR1 reads MNHEY; CDR2 reads SVGAGI. With V trimmed by 0 bases and J by 6 bases, 3 bases remained unmatched. CDR3 sequence (DNA): TGTGCCAGCAGTTACTCGACGACAGGGGGCGAGCAGTACTTC. Translation gives CASSYSTTGGEQYF.

V gene TRBV27 combines with J gene TRBJ1-1; TRBD1 agrees at 8 bases. The V gene's germline CDR1 is MNHEY and CDR2 SMNVEV (reference sequence). The ends lost 3 bases at V and 9 bases at J; junction bases unmatched: 18. The length of the CDR3 is 17 residues. CDR3 nucleotide sequence: TGTGCCAGCAGTTTCGCAGGGGGCTCCTCGTACGCTGCTAAAGCTTTCTTT. Protein: CASSFAGGSSYAAKAFF.

About this clone: At one end, the junction sequence differs from germline, possibly due to a read error. The gene calls are TRBV10-3 and TRBJ2-7, with 12 bases identical to TRBD2. The CDR3 has 24 amino acids. The germline gives CDR1 ENHRY, CDR2 SYGVKD. The CDR3 nucleotides are TGTGCCATCAGTGCCGTCCCAGGGTCTAGCGGGAGGGCCAATCCCCAACGCACGACCTACGGGCAGTACTTC. The encoded protein is CAISAVPGSSGRANPQRTTYGQYF.

The chain joins TRBV10-3 to TRBJ1-5; D uncertain. The CDR3 is 14 residues long. CDR1 is ENHRY and CDR2 is SYGVKD in the germline V gene. Trimming pared 4 bases from V and 3 bases from J, leaving 10 bases between. CDR3 sequence reads: CAISGASDNQPQHF. The DNA for the CDR3 is TGTGCCATCAGTGGGGCCAGTGACAATCAGCCCCAGCATTTT.

This clone occurred a few times. The chain employs TRBV6-1 and TRBJ1-1; D not certain. This CDR3 region has 13 residues. Germline loops: CDR1 MNHNS, CDR2 SASEGT. V gave up 1 base and J gave up 7 bases, with 10 bases separating them. The CDR3 bases are TGTGCCAGCAGTGAAGTTTGGGAGGATGAAGCTTTCTTT. This encodes CASSEVWEDEAFF.

The chain uses TRBV5-4 and TRBJ1-2, with a tentative D call TRBD1 (5 bases). This CDR3 comprises 15 residues. Per germline, CDR1 SGHNT and CDR2 YYREEE (reference sequence). Trimming took 0 bases from V and 4 from J, leaving 13 bases between them. In nucleotides, the CDR3 is TGTGCCAGCAGCTTGGATGGACTACAGGCCTATGGCTACACCTTC. It encodes CASSLDGLQAYGYTF.

The chain couples TRBV5-1 to TRBJ2-7; 9 bases align to TRBD1. Germline-derived CDR1 and CDR2 are SGHRS and YFSETQ. The junction had 8 bases not matched to a gene; V was cut back by 1 base and J by 6 bases. The CDR3 runs to 15 residues. CDR3 region: CASSLLPGQGGEQYF. The CDR3 nucleotides are TGCGCCAGCAGCTTGTTACCGGGACAGGGTGGCGAGCAGTACTTC.